The entry below gives a single T cell receptor (beta chain) sequence along with its context. As yet, its antigen is unknown. The entry originates in a study of T-cell memory formation after mild COVID-19. Study-level results: Contracting CD4+ clones lay largely in CM and EM, with CD8+ ones residing in EMRA.

TCRdb re-derived calls from the 5' RACE reads in MiXCR, one entry per CDR3 protein. The sample has more than 110,000 distinct CDR3 sequences, 14% seen once; the top ten hold about 29%. This CDR3 spans 12 amino acids. V lost 4 bases and J lost 7, with 11 bases in between. CDR1 and CDR2 (germline): GTSNPN, SVGIG (reference sequence). Sequenced sample: PBMCs or a T cell subset sorted from them (not recorded which). The chain uses TRBV30 and TRBJ2-1; D is undetermined. The clonotype comes from an adult woman who had mild COVID-19 (a few samples of this study predate the infection). Cell type and time point are not known. The CDR3 loop is CAWKEVSNEQFF. Here the CDR3 DNA reads TGTGCCTGGAAGGAAGTTTCTAATGAGCAGTTCTTC.